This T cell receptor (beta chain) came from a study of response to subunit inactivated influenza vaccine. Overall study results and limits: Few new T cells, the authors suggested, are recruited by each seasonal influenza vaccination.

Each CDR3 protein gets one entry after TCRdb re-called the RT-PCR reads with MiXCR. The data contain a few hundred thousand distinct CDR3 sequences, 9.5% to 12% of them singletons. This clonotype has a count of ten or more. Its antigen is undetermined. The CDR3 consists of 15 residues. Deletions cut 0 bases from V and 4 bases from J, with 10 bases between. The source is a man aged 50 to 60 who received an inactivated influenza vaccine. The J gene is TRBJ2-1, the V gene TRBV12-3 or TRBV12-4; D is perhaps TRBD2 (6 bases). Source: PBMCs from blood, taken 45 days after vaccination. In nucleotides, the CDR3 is TGTGCCAGCAGTTTAGCTTTGGGACTTTACAATGAGCAGTTCTTC. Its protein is CASSLALGLYNEQFF.